A single sample gave rise to the 3 T cell receptor beta chains below, sequenced in a study of T cell repertoires in cytomegalovirus infection. These TCRs' antigens remain unknown. MiXCR, run by TCRdb on the reads, gives a single entry per CDR3 protein. Among some 270,000 distinct CDR3 sequences listed, roughly a fifth were seen once. Sequenced here: cultured PBMCs, sampled from culture after CMV antigen stimulation. The receptors were sampled from a human donor in good health (CMV status not recorded). Some clones in this sample may be carry-over from other donors' samples.

This clonotype occurred a few times. The gene calls are TRBV19 and TRBJ1-5; D is perhaps TRBD1 (5 bases). With 3 bases removed from V and 5 bases from J, the gap between germline ends came to 14 bases. Germline V CDR1 and CDR2: LNHDA, SQIVND (reference sequence). This CDR3 contains 15 residues. CDR3 DNA sequence: TGTGCCAGTAGTATCTCCAGGGTGGGCCATCAGCCCCAGCATTTT. Translation: CASSISRVGHQPQHF.

V gene TRBV7-2 combines with J gene TRBJ1-4; D remains ambiguous. The ends were cut back, 1 base at V and 8 bases at J, with 5 bases in the middle. This CDR3 region has 12 residues. The germline V gene encodes CDR1 SGHTA and CDR2 FQGNSA. CDR3 region: CASSLDQEKLFF. The CDR3 coding sequence is TGTGCCAGCAGCTTAGACCAGGAAAAACTGTTTTTT.

Ten or more counts support this clonotype. Sequence at one end of the junction differs from germline and may be a read error. The gene calls are TRBV28 and TRBJ2-1, with 7 bases aligning to TRBD2. The germline V gene has CDR1 MDHEN and CDR2 SYDVKM. The length of the CDR3 is 12 residues. The CDR3 DNA is TGTGCCAGCAGTCCCATGGCCCTAGCGGCCTCCTTC. Protein product: CASSPMALAASF.